The 13 T cell receptor beta chains listed next were all sequenced from one sample in a study of T cells after posttransplantation cyclophosphamide. TCRdb keeps only in-frame clones here, not all; method: immunoSEQ multiplex PCR. This table holds roughly 17,000 clones, approximately 81% found once. Sampled 1 year posttransplant, controls received myeloablative marrow transplants, methotrexate and a calcineurin inhibitor. The sequences come from PBMCs, collected after allogeneic stem cell transplant with calcineurin inhibitor and methotrexate. The receptor set was obtained from a female patient aged 18 to 30 who received an allogeneic stem cell transplant from an unrelated donor, was CMV-positive, and had acute and chronic GVHD. The graft donor may account for some of the T cells.

The chain is built from TRBV28 and TRBJ2-2; D uncertain. Trimming took off 6 bases at V and 2 bases at J, with 13 bases between the two ends. CDR3 size: 15 residues. The germline CDR1 and CDR2 sequences are MDHEN and SYDVKM. The CDR3 loop reads CASSTSAQNTGELFF. The CDR3 bases are TGTGCCAGCAGCACCTCTGCACAAAACACCGGGGAGCTGTTTTTT.

The chain uses TRBV27 and TRBJ2-5; TRBD2 agrees at 13 bases. The V and J ends lost 5 bases and 3 bases, in that order; junction bases with no gene match: 3. Per germline, CDR1 MNHEY and CDR2 SMNVEV (reference sequence). The CDR3 runs 15 residues. The CDR3, as DNA: TGTGCCAGCAGTCAGACTAGCGGGAGGAAAGAGACCCAGTACTTC. It specifies CASSQTSGRKETQYF.

The chain links TRBV9 to TRBJ2-7; D possibly corresponds to TRBD2 (6 bases). The CDR3 is 15 residues long. CDR1 and CDR2 (germline): SGDLS, YYNGEE. The ends were cut back, 2 bases at V and 0 bases at J, with 12 bases in the middle. In DNA form, the CDR3 reads TGTGCCAGCAGCGTCTCGCCGACTAGCTCCTACGAGCAGTACTTC. Protein: CASSVSPTSSYEQYF.

This chain links TRBV20-1 with TRBJ1-2; D remains unclear. Germline CDR1 DFQATT, CDR2 SNEGSKA (reference sequence). V lost 4 bases and J 4 bases, leaving 7 bases between the germline ends. This CDR3 has 11 amino acids. CDR3 region: CSAKASYGYTF. CDR3 coding DNA: TGCAGTGCTAAAGCTTCCTATGGCTACACCTTC.

In this sample, this clone turned up once. The chain employs TRBV5-4 and TRBJ2-2, with TRBD2 matching over 14 bases. There are 17 residues in the CDR3. The germline V gene encodes CDR1 SGHNT and CDR2 YYREEE (reference sequence). V was clipped by 3 bases and J by 7 bases; unmatched bases: 8. In nucleotides, the CDR3 is TGTGCCAGCAGCTGGGGGACTAGCGGGAGTTCGGGCGGGGAGCTGTTTTTT. Translation: CASSWGTSGSSGGELFF.

The gene calls are TRBV19 and TRBJ2-2, with TRBD1 matching over 9 bases. This CDR3 is 14 amino acids long. Germline V gene data show CDR1 as LNHDA and CDR2 as SQIVND (reference sequence). J lost 4 bases, V lost 9 bases, and 6 bases had no gene match. The CDR3 here is CASLGDRATGELFF. CDR3 DNA: TGTGCCAGCCTGGGGGACAGGGCCACCGGGGAGCTGTTTTTT.

V gene TRBV28 combines with J gene TRBJ1-1; TRBD1 aligns across 7 bases. This CDR3 has 13 residues. Per germline, CDR1 MDHEN and CDR2 SYDVKM. V shed 7 bases, J shed 1 base, and the junction held 3 bases outside the gene matches. This CDR3 reads CASTTGTNTEAFF. DNA for the CDR3: TGTGCCAGCACGACAGGGACGAACACTGAAGCTTTCTTT.

V and J are TRBV6-5 and TRBJ1-4, with unresolved D. The length of the CDR3 is 14 residues. Germline V gene sequence: CDR1 MNHEY, CDR2 SVGAGI. V was clipped by 6 bases and J by 8 bases, with 16 bases between them. The CDR3 is CASSPTQSGEKLFF. The CDR3 DNA follows: TGTGCCAGCAGCCCCACTCAGAGCGGCGAAAAACTGTTTTTT.

J is TRBJ2-5 and V is TRBV27, with 13 bases fitting TRBD2. The CDR3 length is 15 residues. The ends lost 5 bases at V and 5 bases at J; junction bases unmatched: 5. Germline assignment: CDR1 MNHEY and CDR2 SMNVEV (reference sequence). The CDR3 sequence: CASSQTSGRAETQYF. Written as DNA, the CDR3 is TGTGCCAGCAGTCAAACTAGCGGGAGGGCCGAGACCCAGTACTTC.

The genes are TRBV6-5 and TRBJ1-6; D not resolved. CDR3 length equals 15 residues. V was cut by 4 bases and J by 6 bases, with 13 bases left in between. Germline CDR1 reads MNHEY; CDR2 reads SVGAGI. The CDR3 sequence is CASSSARDFNSPLHF. The CDR3 DNA reads as TGTGCCAGCAGTTCAGCCCGGGATTTTAATTCACCCCTCCACTTT.

The V and J genes are TRBV27 and TRBJ2-5, with 8 bases aligning to TRBD1. CDR3 length equals 15 residues. Germline V gene data show CDR1 as MNHEY and CDR2 as SMNVEV (reference sequence). V lost 5 bases, J lost 5 bases, and 10 bases stayed unmatched. The CDR3 DNA follows: TGTGCCAGCAGTCCCGGACAGGGAGGAATGGAGACCCAGTACTTC. It encodes CASSPGQGGMETQYF.

The V and J genes are TRBV10-3 and TRBJ2-4, with 12 bases matching TRBD2. Germline assignment: CDR1 ENHRY and CDR2 SYGVKD. CDR3 length: 16 residues. The ends lost 6 bases at V and 5 bases at J; junction bases unmatched: 8. Here the CDR3 DNA reads TGTGCCATCAGCCCTAGGACTAGCGGGGAACAAAACATTCAGTACTTC. As protein: CAISPRTSGEQNIQYF.

The rearrangement joins TRBV27 to TRBJ1-5; D is unclear. The germline V and J ends were trimmed by 2 bases and 4 bases, with 15 bases remaining between them. The CDR3 has 16 residues. CDR1 MNHEY and CDR2 SMNVEV come from the germline V gene (reference sequence). CDR3 sequence (DNA): TGTGCCAGCAGTTTAGATCTGAGAGCCCTAAATCAGCCCCAGCATTTT. This encodes CASSLDLRALNQPQHF.